This note documents a single TCR beta chain sequence. Localized lung adenocarcinoma, a non-small cell lung cancer, affected the donors. The entry originates in a study of CD4 and CD8 cells across lung adenocarcinoma regions. TCRdb redid the calling of the PCR reads with MiXCR, one entry per CDR3 protein. The table includes approximately 9,100 distinct CDR3 sequences, about half detected once. This sequence was found in a male donor with lung adenocarcinoma. The CD4 and CD8 labels of this study may be unreliable. The source material was CD4+ T cells from the margin of a lung tumor.

Here the CDR3 DNA reads TGTGCCAGCAGCTTAGTATCAGGGCAAGAGACCCAGTACTTC. Translation: CASSLVSGQETQYF. The V and J genes are TRBV7-6 and TRBJ2-5; D perhaps matches TRBD1 (5 bases). The CDR3 covers 14 residues. The germline CDR1 and CDR2 sequences are SGHVS and FNYEAQ. V lost 1 base, J lost 2 bases, and 8 bases lay in between.